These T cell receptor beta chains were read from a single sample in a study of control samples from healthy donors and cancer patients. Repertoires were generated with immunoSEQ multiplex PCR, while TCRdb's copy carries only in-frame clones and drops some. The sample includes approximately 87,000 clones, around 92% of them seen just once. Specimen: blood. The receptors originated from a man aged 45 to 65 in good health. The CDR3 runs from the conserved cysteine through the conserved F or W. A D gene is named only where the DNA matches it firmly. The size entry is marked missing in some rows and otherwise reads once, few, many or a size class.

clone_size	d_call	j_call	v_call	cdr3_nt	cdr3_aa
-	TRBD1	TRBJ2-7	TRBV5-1	TGCGCCAGCAGCTTGGGCCCTTCCGGGACAGGGGCGCACGAGCAGTACTTC	CASSLGPSGTGAHEQYF
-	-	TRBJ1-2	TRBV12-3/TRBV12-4	TGTGCCAGCAGTTTAAGGAGGACTAATGGCTACACCTTC	CASSLRRTNGYTF
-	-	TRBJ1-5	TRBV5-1	TGCGCCAGCAGCTTAACAGGGAACGGCAATCAGCCCCAGCATTTT	CASSLTGNGNQPQHF
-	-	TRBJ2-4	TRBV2	TGTGCCAGCTGGAGGCTGGGGGACATTCAGTACTTC	CASWRLGDIQYF
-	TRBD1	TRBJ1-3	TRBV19	TGTGCCAGTAGAGCCGGGACAGGAGCGGGAAACACCATATATTTT	CASRAGTGAGNTIYF
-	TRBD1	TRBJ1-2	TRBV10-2	TGCGCCAGCCTCCCGGACAGGGAATATGGCTACACCTTC	CASLPDREYGYTF
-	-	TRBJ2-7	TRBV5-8	TGTGCCAGCAGCCTTACCTGGACCTCCTACGAGCAGTACTTC	CASSLTWTSYEQYF
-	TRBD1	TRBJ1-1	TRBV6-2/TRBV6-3	TGTGCCAGCAGTTACTCGGGACAGGGGGCTAGTAGCACTGAAGCTTTCTTT	CASSYSGQGASSTEAFF
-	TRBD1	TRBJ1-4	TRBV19	TGTGCCAGTAGTATATTGGGACAGCTTAATGAAAAACTGTTTTTT	CASSILGQLNEKLFF
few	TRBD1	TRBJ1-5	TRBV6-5	TGTGCCAGCAGTAAACAGGGGGCCTTTCAGCCCCAGCATTTT	CASSKQGAFQPQHF
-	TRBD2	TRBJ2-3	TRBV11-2	TGTGCCAGCAGCCAGACTAGCTCCACAGATACGCAGTATTTT	CASSQTSSTDTQYF
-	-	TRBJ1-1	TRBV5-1	TGCGCCAGCAGCATTCAGGGGAACACTGAAGCTTTCTTT	CASSIQGNTEAFF
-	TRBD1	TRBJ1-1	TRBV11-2	TGTGCCAGCAGCCAGACCGGGACAGTGAACACTGAAGCTTTCTTT	CASSQTGTVNTEAFF
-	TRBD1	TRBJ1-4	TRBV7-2	TGTGCCAGCAGCTTAGACAGGGGCCATAATGAAAAACTGTTTTTT	CASSLDRGHNEKLFF
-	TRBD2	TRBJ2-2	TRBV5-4	TGTGCCAGCAGCGCCATAAGACTAGCGGGGGGAGGACCCGGGGAGCTGTTTTTT	CASSAIRLAGGGPGELFF
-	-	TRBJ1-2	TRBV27	TGTGCCAGCAGTTTCTCAGGGTTGAACTATGGCTACACCTTC	CASSFSGLNYGYTF
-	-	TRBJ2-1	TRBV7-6	TGTGCCAGCAGCTTAGCCAGACACTACAATGAGCAGTTCTTC	CASSLARHYNEQFF
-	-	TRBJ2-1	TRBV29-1	TGCAGCGTCGCCTCGATCCCTTTCGGTGAGCAGTTCTTC	CSVASIPFGEQFF
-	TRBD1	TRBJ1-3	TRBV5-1	TGCGCCAGCAGCCCACAGGGGGCGCGCGGAAACACCATATATTTT	CASSPQGARGNTIYF
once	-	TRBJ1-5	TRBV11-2	TGTGCCAGCAGCCAGGGTATTGGTAATCAGCCCCAGCATTTT	CASSQGIGNQPQHF
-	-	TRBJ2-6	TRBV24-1	TGTGCCACCAGTGATAGGCCTGGGGCCAACGTCCTGACTTTC	CATSDRPGANVLTF
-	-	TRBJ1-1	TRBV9	TGTGCCAGCAGCGTAGGAAGGAACACTGAAGCTTTCTTT	CASSVGRNTEAFF
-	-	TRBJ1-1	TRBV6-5	TGTGCCAGCAGTCCTACAGGGTCGAACACTGAAGCTTTCTTT	CASSPTGSNTEAFF
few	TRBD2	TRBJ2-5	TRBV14	TGTGCCAGCAGCCAAGGGGGTAGCGGGCTAGAGACCCAGTACTTC	CASSQGGSGLETQYF
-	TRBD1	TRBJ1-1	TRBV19	TGTGCCAGTAGTATAGATTCGTACAGGGGGAACACTGAAGCTTTCTTT	CASSIDSYRGNTEAFF
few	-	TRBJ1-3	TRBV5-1	TGCGCCAGCAGCTTGGCACCGGGGGCTGGAAACACCATATATTTT	CASSLAPGAGNTIYF
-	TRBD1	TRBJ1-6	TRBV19	TGTGCCAGTGGGAGAGGACAGGGGGCCTCACCCCTCCACTTT	CASGRGQGASPLHF
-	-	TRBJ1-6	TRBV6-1	TGTGCCAGCAGGGAACGGCGAACAGGGTACGGCGGATATAATTCACCCCTCCACTTT	CASRERRTGYGGYNSPLHF
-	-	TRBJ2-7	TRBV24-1	TGTGCCACCAGCCCCCAGTGCAGGGGCTGGGTAAGCGCCTACGAGCAGTACTTC	CATSPQCRGWVSAYEQYF
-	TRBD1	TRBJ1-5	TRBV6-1	TGTGCCAGCAGTGGGGGGACAGGGGGCCTCAGCAATCAGCCCCAGCATTTT	CASSGGTGGLSNQPQHF
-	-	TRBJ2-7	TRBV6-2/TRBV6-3	TGTGCCAGCAGCCCTAGGGGGACTACCCCCTACGAGCAGTACTTC	CASSPRGTTPYEQYF
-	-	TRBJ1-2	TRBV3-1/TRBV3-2	TGTGCCAGCAGCTTATCCGGGCCAGCTAACTATGGCTACACCTTC	CASSLSGPANYGYTF
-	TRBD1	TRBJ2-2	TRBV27	TGTGCCAGCAGTTTGAGAAGCACGATCCGGGACAGGGTCACCGGGGAGCTGTTTTTT	CASSLRSTIRDRVTGELFF
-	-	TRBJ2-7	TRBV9	TGTGCCAGCAGCGCAGTCCAGGGCGGCGAGCAGTACTTC	CASSAVQGGEQYF
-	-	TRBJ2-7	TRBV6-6	TGTGCCAGCAGTCTCAGGAGAAACTCCTACGAGCAGTACTTC	CASSLRRNSYEQYF
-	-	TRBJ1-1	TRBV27	TGTGCCAGCAGTTTATCGAGGGGACGCGGCACTGAAGCTTTCTTT	CASSLSRGRGTEAFF
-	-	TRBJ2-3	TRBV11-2	TGTGCCAGCAGCCTCGGGGCTTGGGGGGGGGCGGTAGATACGCAGTATTTT	CASSLGAWGGAVDTQYF
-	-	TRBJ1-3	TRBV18	TGTGCCAGCTCGCGAGGGGCCAGCTCTGGAAACACCATATATTTT	CASSRGASSGNTIYF
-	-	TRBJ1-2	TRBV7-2	TGTGCCAGCAGCGATACTGGGGCAGGGCGAGGCTACACCTTC	CASSDTGAGRGYTF
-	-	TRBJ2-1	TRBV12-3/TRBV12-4	TGTGCCAGCAGTTCCAGGGTCTACAATGAGCAGTTCTTC	CASSSRVYNEQFF
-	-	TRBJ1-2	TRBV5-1	TGCGCCAGCCGATTAGCCGAGATCTATGGCTACACCTTC	CASRLAEIYGYTF
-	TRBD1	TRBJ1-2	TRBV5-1	TGCGCCAGCAGCTCAGGACAGGTTACAGCTAACTATGGCTACACCTTC	CASSSGQVTANYGYTF
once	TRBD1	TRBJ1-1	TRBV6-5	TGTGCCAGCCGAGACAGGGGCCTGAACACTGAAGCTTTCTTT	CASRDRGLNTEAFF
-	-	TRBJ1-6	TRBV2	TGTGCCAGCAGTGGAGGGGCTTCCAATTCACCCCTCCACTTT	CASSGGASNSPLHF
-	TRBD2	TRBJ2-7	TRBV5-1	TGCGCCAGCAGCTTGCGGGGGGGCCTCAACGAGCAGTACTTC	CASSLRGGLNEQYF
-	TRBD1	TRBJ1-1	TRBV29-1	TGCAGCGTTGAAGAGGGGGGTAGTGGGACAGGCCGTGAAGCTTTCTTT	CSVEEGGSGTGREAFF
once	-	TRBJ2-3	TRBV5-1	TGCGCCAGCAGCTTAACCAGGGAAACGCAGTATTTT	CASSLTRETQYF
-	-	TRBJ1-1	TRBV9	TGTGCCAGCAGCGGGAATCCAGGGAACACTGAAGCTTTCTTT	CASSGNPGNTEAFF
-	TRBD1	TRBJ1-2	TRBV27	TGTGCCAGCAGTCCCTACAGGGGGAATGTAGGCTACACCTTC	CASSPYRGNVGYTF
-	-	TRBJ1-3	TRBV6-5	TGTGCCAGCATAGAGCGGCCAAATGGTGGAAACACCATATATTTT	CASIERPNGGNTIYF
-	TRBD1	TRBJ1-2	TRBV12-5	TGTGCTAGTGGTTCCGGACAGGAACGAGATGGCTACACCTTC	CASGSGQERDGYTF
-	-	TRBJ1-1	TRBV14	TGTGCCAGCAGCCATTGGACAGACAACACTGAAGCTTTCTTT	CASSHWTDNTEAFF
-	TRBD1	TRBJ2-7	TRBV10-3	TGTGCCATCAGCCAGGACAGGGGGTCGCCCTACGAGCAGTACTTC	CAISQDRGSPYEQYF
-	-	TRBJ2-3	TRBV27	TGTGCCAGCAGTTTCTCTAGCACAGATACGCAGTATTTT	CASSFSSTDTQYF
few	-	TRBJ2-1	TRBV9	TGTGCCAGCAGCGTAGGCGTTAACAACAATGAGCAGTTCTTC	CASSVGVNNNEQFF
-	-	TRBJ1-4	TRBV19	TGTGCCAGTAGTATAATCTTTCGCTCAACTAATGAAAAACTGTTTTTT	CASSIIFRSTNEKLFF
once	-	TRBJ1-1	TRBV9	TGTGCCAGCAGGATGAACTCCGGGGGCACCAACACTGAAGCTTTCTTT	CASRMNSGGTNTEAFF